This T cell receptor beta chain was recovered during a study of blood T cell repertoires in COVID-19. The assay was immunoSEQ multiplex PCR, and TCRdb's table has in-frame clones only and misses some. The profile shows some 70,000 clones, nearly 80% of them singletons. The germline gives CDR1 SNHLY, CDR2 FYNNEI. V shed 2 bases and J shed 0 bases, with 13 bases lying between them. The CDR3 is 16 amino acids. Specimen: peripheral blood. The receptor's source is a woman in her sixties with acute or convalescent COVID-19. The J gene is TRBJ1-2, the V gene TRBV2; D ambiguous. The CDR3 loop is CASSEWADRANYGYTF. The DNA for the CDR3 is TGTGCCAGCAGTGAATGGGCAGACCGAGCTAACTATGGCTACACCTTC.